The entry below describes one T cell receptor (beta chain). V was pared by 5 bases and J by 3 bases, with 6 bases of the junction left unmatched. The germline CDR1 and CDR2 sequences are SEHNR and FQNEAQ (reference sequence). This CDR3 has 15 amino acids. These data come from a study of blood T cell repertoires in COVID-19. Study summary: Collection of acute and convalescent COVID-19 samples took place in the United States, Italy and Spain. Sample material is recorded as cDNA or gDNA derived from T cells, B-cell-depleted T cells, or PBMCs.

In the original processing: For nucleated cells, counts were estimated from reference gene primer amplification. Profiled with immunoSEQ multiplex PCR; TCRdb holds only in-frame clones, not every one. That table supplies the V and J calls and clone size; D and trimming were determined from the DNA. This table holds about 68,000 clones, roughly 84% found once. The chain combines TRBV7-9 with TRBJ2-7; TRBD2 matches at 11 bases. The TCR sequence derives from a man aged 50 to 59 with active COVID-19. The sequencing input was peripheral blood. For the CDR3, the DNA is TGTGCCAGCAGCGCAACCGGGACTAGCGGCTACGAGCAGTACTTC. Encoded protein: CASSATGTSGYEQYF.